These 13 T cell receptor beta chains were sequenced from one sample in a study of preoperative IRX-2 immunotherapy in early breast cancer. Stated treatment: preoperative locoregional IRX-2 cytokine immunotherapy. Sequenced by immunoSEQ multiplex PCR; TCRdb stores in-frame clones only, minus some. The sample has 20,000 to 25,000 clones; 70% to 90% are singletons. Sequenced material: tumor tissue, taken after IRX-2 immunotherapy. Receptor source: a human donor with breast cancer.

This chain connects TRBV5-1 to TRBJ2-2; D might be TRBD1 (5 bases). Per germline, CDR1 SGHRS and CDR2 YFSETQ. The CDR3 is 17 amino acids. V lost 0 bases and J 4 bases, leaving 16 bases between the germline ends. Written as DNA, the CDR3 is TGCGCCAGCAGCTTGGAAGTAGGGGCGTGGGCCACCGGGGAGCTGTTTTTT. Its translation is CASSLEVGAWATGELFF.

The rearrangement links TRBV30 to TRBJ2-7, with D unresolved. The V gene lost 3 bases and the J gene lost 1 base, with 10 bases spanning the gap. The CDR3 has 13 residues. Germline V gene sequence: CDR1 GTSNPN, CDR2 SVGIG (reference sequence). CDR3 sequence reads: CAWRYPGSYEQYF. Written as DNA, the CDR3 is TGTGCCTGGAGATATCCGGGTTCCTACGAGCAGTACTTC. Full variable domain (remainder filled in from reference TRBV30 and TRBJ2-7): SQTIHQWPATLVQPVGSPLSLECTVEGTSNPNLYWYRQAAGRGLQLLFYSVGIGQISSEVPQNLSASRPQDRQFILSSKKLLLSDSGFYLCAWRYPGSYEQYFGPGTRLTVT.

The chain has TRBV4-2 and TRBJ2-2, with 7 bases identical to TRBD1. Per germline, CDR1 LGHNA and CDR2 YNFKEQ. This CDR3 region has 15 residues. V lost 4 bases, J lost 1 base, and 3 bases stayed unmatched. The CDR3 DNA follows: TGTGCCAGCAGCCCTAGGACAGGGAACACCGGGGAGCTGTTTTTT. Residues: CASSPRTGNTGELFF.

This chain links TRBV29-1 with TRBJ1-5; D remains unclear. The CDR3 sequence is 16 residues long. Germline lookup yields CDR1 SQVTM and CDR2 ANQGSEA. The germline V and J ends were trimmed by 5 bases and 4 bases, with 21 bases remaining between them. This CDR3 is CSVNSTRQRCNQPQHF. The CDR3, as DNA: TGCAGCGTTAATTCGACAAGACAAAGGTGTAATCAGCCCCAGCATTTT.

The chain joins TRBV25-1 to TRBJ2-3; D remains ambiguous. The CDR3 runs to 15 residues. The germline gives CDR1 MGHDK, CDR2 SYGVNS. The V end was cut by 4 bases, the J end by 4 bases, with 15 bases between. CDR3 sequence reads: CASSGVGWWADTQYF. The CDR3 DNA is TGTGCCAGCAGTGGGGTCGGATGGTGGGCAGATACGCAGTATTTT.

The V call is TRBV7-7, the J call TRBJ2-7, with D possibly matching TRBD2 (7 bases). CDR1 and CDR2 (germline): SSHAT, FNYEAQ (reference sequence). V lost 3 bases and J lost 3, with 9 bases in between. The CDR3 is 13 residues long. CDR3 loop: CASSFRGGYEQYV. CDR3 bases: TGTGCCAGCAGCTTTAGGGGGGGCTACGAGCAGTACGTC.

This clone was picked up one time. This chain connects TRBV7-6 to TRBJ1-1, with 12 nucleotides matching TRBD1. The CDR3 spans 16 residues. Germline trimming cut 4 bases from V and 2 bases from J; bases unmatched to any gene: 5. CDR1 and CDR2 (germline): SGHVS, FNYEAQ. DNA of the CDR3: TGTGCCAGCAGCTCGGGACAGGGGGCTTTTAACACTGAAGCTTTCTTT. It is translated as CASSSGQGAFNTEAFF.

The CDR3, as DNA: TGTGCCAGCAGTACAGCCTTGAACACTGAAGCTTTCTTT. Residues: CASSTALNTEAFF. The rearrangement uses TRBV27 and TRBJ1-1; no definite D call. The germline gives CDR1 MNHEY, CDR2 SMNVEV (reference sequence). This CDR3 comprises 13 residues. V lost 5 bases to trimming and J lost 0 bases, with 7 bases between them.

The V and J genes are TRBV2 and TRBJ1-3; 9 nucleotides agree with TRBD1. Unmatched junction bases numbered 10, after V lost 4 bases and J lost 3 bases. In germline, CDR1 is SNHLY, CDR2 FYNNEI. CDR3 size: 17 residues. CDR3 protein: CASSAPWGQGYGNTIYF. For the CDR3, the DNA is TGTGCCAGCAGTGCACCCTGGGGACAGGGATATGGAAACACCATATATTTT.

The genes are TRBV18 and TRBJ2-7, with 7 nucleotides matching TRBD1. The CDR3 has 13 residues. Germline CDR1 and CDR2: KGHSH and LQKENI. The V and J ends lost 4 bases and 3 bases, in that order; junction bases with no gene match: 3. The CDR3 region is CASSQGQHYEQYV. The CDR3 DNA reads TGTGCCAGCTCACAGGGACAGCACTACGAGCAGTACGTC.

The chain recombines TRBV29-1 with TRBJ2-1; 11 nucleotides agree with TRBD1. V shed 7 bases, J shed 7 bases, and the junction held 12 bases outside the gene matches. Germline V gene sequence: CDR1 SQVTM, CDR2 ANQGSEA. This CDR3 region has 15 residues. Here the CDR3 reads CSATGTGGYGNEQFF. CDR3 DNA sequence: TGCAGCGCCACTGGGACAGGGGGGTATGGGAATGAGCAGTTCTTC.

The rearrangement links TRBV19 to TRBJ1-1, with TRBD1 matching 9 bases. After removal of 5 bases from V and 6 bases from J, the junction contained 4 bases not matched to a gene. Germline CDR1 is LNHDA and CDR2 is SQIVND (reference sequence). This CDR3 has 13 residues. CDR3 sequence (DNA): TGTGCCAGTAGTTTACAGGGGGCGGCTGAAGCTTTCTTT. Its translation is CASSLQGAAEAFF. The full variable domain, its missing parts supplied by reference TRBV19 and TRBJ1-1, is DGGITQSPKYLFRKEGQNVTLSCEQNLNHDAMYWYRQDPGQGLRLIYYSQIVNDFQKGDIAEGYSVSREKKESFPLTVTSAQKNPTAFYLCASSLQGAAEAFFGQGTRLTVV.

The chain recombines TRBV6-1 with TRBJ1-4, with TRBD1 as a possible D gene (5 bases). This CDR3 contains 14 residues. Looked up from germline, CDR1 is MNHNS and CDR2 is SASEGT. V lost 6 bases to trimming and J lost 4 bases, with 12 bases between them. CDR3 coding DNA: TGTGCCAGCAGAATGGACAACTTTAATGAAAAACTGTTTTTT. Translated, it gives CASRMDNFNEKLFF.